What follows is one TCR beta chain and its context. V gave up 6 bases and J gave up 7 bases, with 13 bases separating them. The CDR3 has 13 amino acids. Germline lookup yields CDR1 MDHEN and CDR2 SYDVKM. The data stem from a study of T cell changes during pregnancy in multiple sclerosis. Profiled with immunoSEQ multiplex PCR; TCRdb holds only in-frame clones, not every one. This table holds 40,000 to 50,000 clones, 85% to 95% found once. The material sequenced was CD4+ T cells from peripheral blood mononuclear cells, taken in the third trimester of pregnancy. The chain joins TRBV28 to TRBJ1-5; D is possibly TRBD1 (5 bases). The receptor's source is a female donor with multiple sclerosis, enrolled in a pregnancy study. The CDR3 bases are TGTGCCAGCAGCCAGACAAGGGGACAGCCCCAGCATTTT. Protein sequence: CASSQTRGQPQHF.